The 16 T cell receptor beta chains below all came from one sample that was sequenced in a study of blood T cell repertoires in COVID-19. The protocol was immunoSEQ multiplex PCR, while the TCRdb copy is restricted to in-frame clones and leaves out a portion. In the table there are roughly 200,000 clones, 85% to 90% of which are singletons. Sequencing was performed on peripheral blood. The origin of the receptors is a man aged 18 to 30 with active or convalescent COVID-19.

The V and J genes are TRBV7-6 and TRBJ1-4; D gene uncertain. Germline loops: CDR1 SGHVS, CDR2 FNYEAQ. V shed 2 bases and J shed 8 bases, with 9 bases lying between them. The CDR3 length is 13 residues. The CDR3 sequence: CASSLLPGEKLFF. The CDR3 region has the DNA TGTGCCAGCAGCTTACTTCCGGGAGAAAAACTGTTTTTT.

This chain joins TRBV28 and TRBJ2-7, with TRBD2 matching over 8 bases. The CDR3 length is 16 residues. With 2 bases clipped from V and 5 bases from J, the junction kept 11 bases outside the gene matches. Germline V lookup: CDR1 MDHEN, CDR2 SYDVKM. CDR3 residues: CASSLPAIAGSNEQYF. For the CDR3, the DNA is TGTGCCAGCAGTTTACCCGCCATAGCGGGGTCAAACGAGCAGTACTTC. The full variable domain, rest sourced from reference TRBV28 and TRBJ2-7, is DVKVTQSSRYLVKRTGEKVFLECVQDMDHENMFWYRQDPGLGLRLIYFSYDVKMKEKGDIPEGYSVSREKKERFSLILESASTNQTSMYLCASSLPAIAGSNEQYFGPGTRLTVT.

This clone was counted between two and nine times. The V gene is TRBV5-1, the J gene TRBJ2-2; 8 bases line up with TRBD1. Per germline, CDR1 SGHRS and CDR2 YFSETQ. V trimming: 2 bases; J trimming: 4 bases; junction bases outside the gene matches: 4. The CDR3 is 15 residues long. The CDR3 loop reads CASSLGQGGTGELFF. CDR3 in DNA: TGCGCCAGCAGCTTAGGACAGGGTGGCACCGGGGAGCTGTTTTTT.

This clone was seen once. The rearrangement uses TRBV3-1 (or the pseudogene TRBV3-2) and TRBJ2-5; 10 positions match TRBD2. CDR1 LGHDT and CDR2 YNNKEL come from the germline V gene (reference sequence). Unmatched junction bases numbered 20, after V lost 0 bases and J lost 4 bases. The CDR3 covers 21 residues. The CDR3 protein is CASSQDNRSPSGSGWAETQYF. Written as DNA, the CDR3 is TGTGCCAGCAGCCAAGATAATCGTTCGCCTAGCGGGAGTGGGTGGGCAGAGACCCAGTACTTC.

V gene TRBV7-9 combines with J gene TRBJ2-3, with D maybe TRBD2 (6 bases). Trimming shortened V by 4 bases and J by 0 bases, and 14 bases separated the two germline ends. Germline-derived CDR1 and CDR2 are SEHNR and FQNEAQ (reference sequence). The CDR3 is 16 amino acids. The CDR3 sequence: CASSSTTSGSTDTQYF. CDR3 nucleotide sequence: TGTGCCAGCAGCTCCACAACCAGCGGGAGCACAGATACGCAGTATTTT.

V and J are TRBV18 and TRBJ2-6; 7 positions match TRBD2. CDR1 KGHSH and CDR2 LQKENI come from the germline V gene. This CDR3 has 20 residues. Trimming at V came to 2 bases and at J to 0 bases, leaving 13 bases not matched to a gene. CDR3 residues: CASSPWAASGPSSGANVLTF. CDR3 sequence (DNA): TGTGCCAGCTCACCATGGGCGGCTAGCGGCCCGAGCTCTGGGGCCAACGTCCTGACTTTC.

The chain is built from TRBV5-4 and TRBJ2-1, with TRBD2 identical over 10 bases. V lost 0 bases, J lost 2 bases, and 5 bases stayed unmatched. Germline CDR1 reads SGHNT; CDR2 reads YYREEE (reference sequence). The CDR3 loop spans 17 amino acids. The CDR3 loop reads CASSLEQTSGTYNEQFF. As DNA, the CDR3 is TGTGCCAGCAGCTTGGAACAAACTAGCGGGACCTACAATGAGCAGTTCTTC. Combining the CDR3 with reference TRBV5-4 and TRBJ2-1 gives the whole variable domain ETGVTQSPTHLIKTRGQQVTLRCSSQSGHNTVSWYQQALGQGPQFIFQYYREEENGRGNFPPRFSGLQFPNYSSELNVNALELDDSALYLCASSLEQTSGTYNEQFFGPGTRLTVL.

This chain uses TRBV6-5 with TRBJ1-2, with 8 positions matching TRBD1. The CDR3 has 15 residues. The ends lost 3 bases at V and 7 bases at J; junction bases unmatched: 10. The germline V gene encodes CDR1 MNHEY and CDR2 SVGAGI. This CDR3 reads CASSYRRRGHVGYTF. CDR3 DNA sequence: TGTGCCAGCAGTTATAGGCGCAGGGGGCATGTTGGCTACACCTTC.

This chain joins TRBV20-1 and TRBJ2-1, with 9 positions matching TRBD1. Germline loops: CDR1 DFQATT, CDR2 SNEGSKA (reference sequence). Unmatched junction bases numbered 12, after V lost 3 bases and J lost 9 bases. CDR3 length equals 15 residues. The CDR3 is CSASPPGQGRGEQFF. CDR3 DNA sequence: TGCAGTGCTAGTCCCCCGGGACAGGGTAGAGGTGAGCAGTTCTTC.

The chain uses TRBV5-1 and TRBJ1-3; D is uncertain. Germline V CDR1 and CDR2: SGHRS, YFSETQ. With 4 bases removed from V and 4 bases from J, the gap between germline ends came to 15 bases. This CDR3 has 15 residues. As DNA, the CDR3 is TGCGCCAGCAGCCCAGGACGGGATAGCGGAAACACCATATATTTT. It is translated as CASSPGRDSGNTIYF.

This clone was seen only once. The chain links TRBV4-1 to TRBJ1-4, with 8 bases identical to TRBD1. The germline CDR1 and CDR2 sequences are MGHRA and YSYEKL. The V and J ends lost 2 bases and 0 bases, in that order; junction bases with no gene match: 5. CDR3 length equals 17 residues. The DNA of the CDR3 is TGCGCCAGCAGCCAACCGCAGGGGGCAGCAACTAATGAAAAACTGTTTTTT. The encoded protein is CASSQPQGAATNEKLFF.

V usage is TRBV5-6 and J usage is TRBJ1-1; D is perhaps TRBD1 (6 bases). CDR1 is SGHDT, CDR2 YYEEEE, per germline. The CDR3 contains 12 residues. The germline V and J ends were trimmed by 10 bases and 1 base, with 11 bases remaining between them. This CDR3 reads CASYRANTEAFF. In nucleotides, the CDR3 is TGTGCCTCGTACAGGGCGAACACTGAAGCTTTCTTT.

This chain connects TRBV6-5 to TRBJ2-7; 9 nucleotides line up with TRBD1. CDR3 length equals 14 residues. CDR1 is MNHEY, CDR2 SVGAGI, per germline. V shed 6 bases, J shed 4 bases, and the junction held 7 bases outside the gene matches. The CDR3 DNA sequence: TGTGCCAGCAGCCGCGGGACAGGGTCGTACGAGCAGTACTTC. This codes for CASSRGTGSYEQYF.

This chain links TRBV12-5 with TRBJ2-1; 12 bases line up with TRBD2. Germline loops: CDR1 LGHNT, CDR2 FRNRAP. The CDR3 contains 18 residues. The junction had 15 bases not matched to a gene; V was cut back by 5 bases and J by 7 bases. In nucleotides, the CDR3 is TGTGCTAGTGGTCTATTACCAACTAGCGGGGGGCCGTGGAATGAGCAGTTCTTC. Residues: CASGLLPTSGGPWNEQFF.

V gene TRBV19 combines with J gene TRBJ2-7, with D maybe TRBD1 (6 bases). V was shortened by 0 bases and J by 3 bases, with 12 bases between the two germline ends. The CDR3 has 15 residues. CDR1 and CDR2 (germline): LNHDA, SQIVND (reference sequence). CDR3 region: CASSIEQGVIYEQYF. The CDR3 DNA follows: TGTGCCAGTAGTATAGAACAGGGCGTAATCTACGAGCAGTACTTC.

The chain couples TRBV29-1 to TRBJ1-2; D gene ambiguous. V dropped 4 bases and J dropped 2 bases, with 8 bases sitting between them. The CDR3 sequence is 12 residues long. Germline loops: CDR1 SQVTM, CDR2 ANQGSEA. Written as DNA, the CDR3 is TGCAGCGTTGGGCAGTCCAACTATGGCTACACCTTC. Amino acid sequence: CSVGQSNYGYTF.